This T cell receptor beta chain was obtained from a study of CD4 T cells in relation to SARS-CoV-2 and coronaviruses. This CDR3 is built from 12 residues. Germline V gives CDR1 WNHNN, CDR2 SYGVQD (reference sequence). Deletions cut 0 bases from V and 6 bases from J, with 2 bases between. The unexposed donors gave CD4+ T cells in about 2011-2018, prior to COVID-19. CD4+ T cells were isolated from the cells after around 11 days of culture. This clone was observed a single time. Its antigen is not known. Profiled with immunoSEQ multiplex PCR; TCRdb holds only in-frame clones, not every one. Of roughly 21,000 clones in the sample, 65% to 85% were seen once.

The TCR sequence derives from a human donor in good health. The chain links TRBV10-1 to TRBJ2-2, with unresolved D. Sequenced input: CD4+ T cells from PBMCs, cultured in vitro. The CDR3 protein is CASSESAGELFF. In DNA, the CDR3 is TGCGCCAGCAGTGAGTCGGCCGGGGAGCTGTTTTTT.